The 28 T cell receptor beta chains below were found in one sample sequenced in a study of PD-L1 blockade in urothelial cancer. The assay was immunoSEQ multiplex PCR, and TCRdb's table has in-frame clones only and misses some. This sample has tens of thousands of clones, with around 90% found just once. The sample consisted of PBMCs, taken around atezolizumab (anti-PD-L1) treatment. The receptor set was obtained from a woman in her 70s with urothelial cancer.

The chain joins TRBV2 to TRBJ1-1; D is perhaps TRBD1 (6 bases). Trimming removed 1 base from V and 1 base from J, with 10 bases in between. CDR1 is SNHLY, CDR2 FYNNEI, per germline. The CDR3 runs 15 residues. CDR3 in amino acids: CASSEEDRPNTEAFF. The DNA of the CDR3 is TGTGCCAGCAGTGAAGAGGACAGACCGAACACTGAAGCTTTCTTT.

The J gene is TRBJ1-5, the V gene TRBV6-1, with D perhaps matching TRBD1 (5 bases). Germline CDR1 MNHNS, CDR2 SASEGT. This CDR3 has 14 residues. V was cut by 1 base and J by 6 bases, with 10 bases left in between. Here the CDR3 reads CASSEEGLSQPQHF. DNA for the CDR3: TGTGCCAGCAGTGAAGAGGGGCTCAGTCAGCCCCAGCATTTT.

The CDR3 DNA sequence: TGCGCCAGCAGCCCGGGAGGACTTGCCCTAGAGACCCAGTACTTC. Amino acid sequence: CASSPGGLALETQYF. The chain combines TRBV4-1 with TRBJ2-5, with 7 bases fitting TRBD2. The trim removed 4 bases at V and 4 bases at J, leaving 9 bases unmatched. This CDR3 has 15 residues. The germline V gene has CDR1 MGHRA and CDR2 YSYEKL.

The V gene is TRBV2, the J gene TRBJ2-7; 8 positions agree with TRBD2. CDR1 SNHLY and CDR2 FYNNEI come from the germline V gene. This CDR3 contains 13 residues. V lost 6 bases, J lost 4 bases, and 5 bases stayed unmatched. DNA of the CDR3: TGTGCCAGCAGATCTAGCGGGTCGTACGAGCAGTACTTC. It translates to CASRSSGSYEQYF.

This sequence joins TRBV4-1 and TRBJ2-3, with 10 bases aligning to TRBD2. The J segment lost 2 bases and the V segment lost 2 bases, leaving 4 bases of the junction unmatched. The CDR3 contains 16 residues. Germline CDR1 MGHRA, CDR2 YSYEKL. CDR3 bases: TGCGCCAGCAGCCAACGGGGGACTAGCGCCACAGATACGCAGTATTTT. It codes for CASSQRGTSATDTQYF.

This chain joins TRBV4-2 and TRBJ2-3, with TRBD2 identical over 11 bases. Germline assignment: CDR1 LGHNA and CDR2 YNFKEQ. The CDR3 contains 17 residues. Trimming removed 3 bases from V and 8 bases from J; junction bases left unmatched: 13. CDR3 region: CASSQDAAGTSGRTQYF. The CDR3 nucleotides read TGTGCCAGCAGCCAGGACGCGGCCGGGACTAGCGGACGTACGCAGTATTTT.

This rearrangement joins TRBV13 to TRBJ2-5, with 9 nucleotides matching TRBD2. With V trimmed by 4 bases and J by 2 bases, 5 bases remained unmatched. The CDR3 runs 15 residues. Looked up from germline, CDR1 is PRHDT and CDR2 is FYEKMQ (reference sequence). The CDR3 loop is CASSSGLALQETQYF. In DNA form, the CDR3 reads TGTGCCAGCAGCTCTGGACTAGCGCTTCAAGAGACCCAGTACTTC.

This clone occurred a few times. This chain uses TRBV6-1 with TRBJ1-5; weak D call: TRBD1 (5 bases). Per germline, CDR1 MNHNS and CDR2 SASEGT. V lost 6 bases and J lost 3, with 9 bases in between. CDR3 length: 13 residues. For the CDR3, the DNA is TGTGCCAGCAGGGAGGGGAACAATCAGCCCCAGCATTTT. Protein product: CASREGNNQPQHF.

The J gene is TRBJ1-1, the V gene TRBV7-9; 7 nucleotides line up with TRBD1. V trimming: 5 bases; J trimming: 2 bases; junction bases outside the gene matches: 8. This CDR3 has 15 amino acids. Germline CDR1 reads SEHNR; CDR2 reads FQNEAQ (reference sequence). CDR3 in amino acids: CASSPYGTVNTEAFF. CDR3 sequence (DNA): TGTGCCAGCAGCCCGTATGGGACAGTCAACACTGAAGCTTTCTTT.

This chain joins TRBV19 and TRBJ1-5; the match to TRBD1 covers 9 bases. Germline lookup yields CDR1 LNHDA and CDR2 SQIVND (reference sequence). Losses at the gene ends were 5 bases for V and 5 bases for J; bases not matched to a gene: 7. CDR3 length: 15 amino acids. CDR3: CASSVKTGGHQPQHF. CDR3 sequence (DNA): TGTGCCAGTAGTGTCAAAACAGGGGGCCATCAGCCCCAGCATTTT.

The chain uses TRBV11-2 and TRBJ2-3; weak D call: TRBD1 (6 bases). Germline V CDR1 and CDR2: SGHAT, FQNNGV. The ends were cut back, 5 bases at V and 1 base at J, with 10 bases in the middle. This CDR3 has 14 amino acids. CDR3 in DNA: TGTGCCAGCAGCCCGCGACAGGGCACAGATACGCAGTATTTT. This translates into CASSPRQGTDTQYF.

The CDR3 DNA reads TGTGCCAGCAGCTCGGGGACAAACAGGGATGGCGAGCAGTACTTC. Its protein is CASSSGTNRDGEQYF. This sequence joins TRBV5-4 and TRBJ2-7; the D gene is possibly TRBD1 (6 bases). Trimming took off 3 bases at V and 6 bases at J, with 19 bases between the two ends. Germline V lookup: CDR1 SGHNT, CDR2 YYREEE (reference sequence). This CDR3 contains 15 residues.

The chain joins TRBV18 to TRBJ1-2, with TRBD1 identical over 12 bases. J was trimmed by 8 bases and V by 6 bases; bases with no gene match: 10. The CDR3 is 15 amino acids. Germline assignment: CDR1 KGHSH and CDR2 LQKENI. The CDR3 spells CASSPRGQGAGGYTF. The DNA for the CDR3 is TGTGCCAGCTCCCCCCGGGGACAGGGGGCGGGCGGCTACACCTTC.

J is TRBJ1-4 and V is TRBV28, with a weak D call TRBD1 (6 bases). The germline V gene has CDR1 MDHEN and CDR2 SYDVKM. The CDR3 is made up of 15 amino acids. Trimming left V 6 bases short and J 6 bases short, with 17 bases between. CDR3 residues: CASSETGIVDEKLFF. Written as DNA, the CDR3 is TGTGCCAGCAGCGAAACAGGGATCGTTGATGAAAAACTGTTTTTT.

This chain joins TRBV27 and TRBJ2-5; tentatively, D is TRBD2 (5 bases). CDR3 size: 14 residues. The germline CDR1 and CDR2 sequences are MNHEY and SMNVEV (reference sequence). V was clipped by 4 bases and J by 2 bases, with 11 bases between them. CDR3 sequence reads: CASSWSGYQETQYF. In DNA form, the CDR3 reads TGTGCCAGCAGTTGGTCGGGATATCAAGAGACCCAGTACTTC.

The chain is built from TRBV7-3 and TRBJ2-5, with 11 bases fitting TRBD2. The CDR3 is 15 residues long. Germline trimming cut 2 bases from V and 5 bases from J; bases unmatched to any gene: 4. Germline values: CDR1 SGHTA, CDR2 FQGTGA. The CDR3 region is CASSLSPSGRETQYF. CDR3 DNA: TGTGCCAGCAGCTTATCTCCTAGCGGGAGGGAGACCCAGTACTTC.

V and J are TRBV28 and TRBJ2-7; 9 bases line up with TRBD2. Germline V lookup: CDR1 MDHEN, CDR2 SYDVKM. V lost 5 bases and J lost 5; bases outside the gene matches: 10. The length of the CDR3 is 15 residues. The CDR3 sequence: CASSLIAGEFHEQYF. CDR3 DNA sequence: TGTGCCAGCAGTCTCATAGCGGGAGAGTTCCACGAGCAGTACTTC.

CDR3 residues: CASSKVHQGEETQYF. CDR3 bases: TGTGCCAGCAGCAAAGTCCACCAGGGGGAGGAGACCCAGTACTTC. V gene TRBV21-1 combines with J gene TRBJ2-5; the table's D call, TRBD1, has no DNA check behind it. TRBV21-1 is deemed a pseudogene. The length of the CDR3 is 15 residues.

This clone was recorded a few times. The chain combines TRBV5-4 with TRBJ1-1, with D uncertain. Trimming removed 0 bases from V and 0 bases from J, with 6 bases in between. The CDR3 spans 14 residues. Germline-derived CDR1 and CDR2 are SGHNT and YYREEE (reference sequence). The CDR3 DNA reads as TGTGCCAGCAGCTTGGGGCAGATGAACACTGAAGCTTTCTTT. Its protein is CASSLGQMNTEAFF.

The chain joins TRBV9 to TRBJ1-2; D not certain. V was clipped by 0 bases and J by 4 bases, with 10 bases between them. This CDR3 has 14 residues. Germline V gene data show CDR1 as SGDLS and CDR2 as YYNGEE. The CDR3 loop is CASSVDAEGYGYTF. CDR3 in DNA: TGTGCCAGCAGCGTAGACGCGGAGGGCTATGGCTACACCTTC. The entire variable domain, with the rest obtained from reference TRBV9 and TRBJ1-2, is as follows: DSGVTQTPKHLITATGQRVTLRCSPRSGDLSVYWYQQSLDQGLQFLIQYYNGEERAKGNILERFSAQQFPDLHSELNLSSLELGDSALYFCASSVDAEGYGYTFGSGTRLTVV.

The chain uses TRBV5-6 and TRBJ2-7, with D possibly TRBD1 on 5 matching bases. CDR3 length: 14 amino acids. From germline, CDR1 is SGHDT and CDR2 YYEEEE. V was pared by 2 bases and J by 5 bases, with 14 bases between. Here the CDR3 DNA reads TGTGCCAGCAGCTTTTGGACAACCCGGGACGAGCAGTACTTC. As protein: CASSFWTTRDEQYF.

The rearrangement joins TRBV27 to TRBJ2-1, with 7 bases aligning to TRBD2. Germline-derived CDR1 and CDR2 are MNHEY and SMNVEV (reference sequence). This CDR3 contains 15 residues. V shed 5 bases, J shed 8 bases, and the junction held 12 bases outside the gene matches. CDR3 nucleotide sequence: TGTGCCAGCAGTCTCTATGGCGGGAGACAACATGAGCAGTTCTTC. Translating it yields CASSLYGGRQHEQFF.

The J gene is TRBJ1-1, the V gene TRBV11-1; a possible D gene is TRBD1 (5 bases). Between the trimmed V and J ends, which lost 5 bases and 4 bases, there was a span of 14 bases. The CDR3 sequence is 14 residues long. CDR1 and CDR2 from the germline V gene are SGHAT and FQDESV (reference sequence). The chain's CDR3 is CASSTSGGVTEAFF. CDR3 coding DNA: TGTGCCAGCAGCACCTCCGGGGGTGTCACTGAAGCTTTCTTT.

This rearrangement joins TRBV5-1 to TRBJ2-5; 8 bases fit TRBD1. Trimming took 4 bases from V and 5 from J; bases not matched to a gene: 7. The CDR3 has 14 residues. Germline CDR1 SGHRS, CDR2 YFSETQ. The CDR3 DNA is TGCGCCAGCAGCGAAGGGACAGGTAGCGAGACCCAGTACTTC. Protein product: CASSEGTGSETQYF.

This chain connects TRBV5-1 to TRBJ1-5; D ambiguous. This CDR3 region has 15 residues. Between the trimmed V and J ends, which lost 0 bases and 3 bases, there was a span of 10 bases. The germline CDR1 and CDR2 sequences are SGHRS and YFSETQ. In DNA form, the CDR3 reads TGCGCCAGCAGCTTGGGGTCAGAACACAATCAGCCCCAGCATTTT. It encodes CASSLGSEHNQPQHF. Full variable domain (outside the CDR3, taken from reference TRBV5-1 and TRBJ1-5): KAGVTQTPRYLIKTRGQQVTLSCSPISGHRSVSWYQQTPGQGLQFLFEYFSETQRNKGNFPGRFSGRQFSNSRSEMNVSTLELGDSALYLCASSLGSEHNQPQHFGDGTRLSIL.

The genes are TRBV7-2 and TRBJ1-4; D uncertain. The CDR3 covers 15 residues. Trimming shortened V by 1 base and J by 6 bases, and 12 bases separated the two germline ends. Germline lookup yields CDR1 SGHTA and CDR2 FQGNSA. This chain's CDR3 is CASSLVTGRDEKLFF. The DNA of the CDR3 is TGTGCCAGCAGCTTAGTGACGGGGAGGGATGAAAAACTGTTTTTT.

This chain uses TRBV5-1 with TRBJ1-2, with 8 positions matching TRBD1. CDR3 length: 12 amino acids. Germline assignment: CDR1 SGHRS and CDR2 YFSETQ. Unmatched junction bases numbered 5, after V lost 5 bases and J lost 8 bases. Here the CDR3 reads CASRTAGGGYTF. The CDR3 DNA sequence: TGCGCCAGCAGGACAGCAGGGGGCGGCTACACCTTC.

The CDR3 bases are TGTGCCAGCAGCCGACAGGGTCAAGAGACCCAGTACTTC. It encodes CASSRQGQETQYF. The V gene is TRBV7-9, the J gene TRBJ2-5; 7 bases are a match to TRBD1. Germline CDR1 and CDR2: SEHNR and FQNEAQ (reference sequence). This CDR3 contains 13 residues. V trimming: 5 bases; J trimming: 2 bases; junction bases outside the gene matches: 2.